This T cell receptor beta chain was sequenced in a study of spatial heterogeneity in lung cancer. About the research overall: Raw reads showed each unique TCR and UMI combination turning up more than ten times on average.

A distinct unique molecular identifier was carried by each TCR cDNA molecule. TCRdb reprocessed the 5' RACE reads with MiXCR, giving one entry per CDR3 protein. Of around 580 distinct CDR3 sequences listed, around a quarter are singletons. Sample time point: sample taken at primary tumor resection. Unsorted whole RNA of tumor, nontumor lung or frozen PBMC was sequenced. The donors, 70 to 80 patients with untreated early-stage non-small cell lung cancer, provided the samples. The V gene lost 6 bases and the J gene lost 1 base, with 7 bases spanning the gap. Germline values: CDR1 KGHSH, CDR2 LQKENI. The CDR3 runs to 12 residues. About this clonotype itself: Within a library made for alpha chains, this beta chain is off target, and its count is uninformative.

The sequencing here drew on PBMCs, taken at surgery. This chain joins TRBV18 and TRBJ2-7; D unclear. This receptor was identified in a male donor with early-stage non-small cell lung cancer. CDR3 coding DNA: TGTGCCAGCTCCTATGCTTCCTACGAGCAGTACTTC. It yields the protein CASSYASYEQYF.